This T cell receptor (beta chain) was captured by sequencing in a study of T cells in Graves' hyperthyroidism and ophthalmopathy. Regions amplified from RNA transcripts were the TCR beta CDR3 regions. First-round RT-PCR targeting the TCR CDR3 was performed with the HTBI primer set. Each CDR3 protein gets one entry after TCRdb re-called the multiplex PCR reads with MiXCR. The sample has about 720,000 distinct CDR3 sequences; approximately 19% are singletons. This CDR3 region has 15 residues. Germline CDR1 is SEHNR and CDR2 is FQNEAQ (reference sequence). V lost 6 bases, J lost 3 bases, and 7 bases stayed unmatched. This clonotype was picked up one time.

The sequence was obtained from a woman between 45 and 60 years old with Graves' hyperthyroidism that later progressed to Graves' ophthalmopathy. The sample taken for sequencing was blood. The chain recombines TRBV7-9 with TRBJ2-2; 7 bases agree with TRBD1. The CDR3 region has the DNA TGTGCCAGCAGAGAGGGGGCGCGGGACACCGGGGAGCTGTTTTTT. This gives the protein CASREGARDTGELFF.